The 32 T cell receptor beta chains below all came from one sample that was sequenced in a study of blood T cell repertoires in COVID-19. Method: immunoSEQ multiplex PCR; TCRdb's copy keeps in-frame clones and lacks some. The data show 110,000 or so clones, with 80% to 90% seen just once and roughly a quarter held by the top ten. Sequencing was performed on peripheral blood. These TCRs come from a man between 65 and 85 years old with active or convalescent COVID-19.

V is TRBV14 and J is TRBJ1-3, with TRBD1 matching 8 bases. Germline V gene sequence: CDR1 SGHDN, CDR2 FVKESK. This CDR3 is 18 amino acids long. V lost 3 bases, J lost 0 bases, and 10 bases stayed unmatched. As DNA, the CDR3 is TGTGCCAGCAGCCACCTAGGAGCCGGACAGGGCTCTGGAAACACCATATATTTT. Translation: CASSHLGAGQGSGNTIYF.

The V call is TRBV6-5, the J call TRBJ2-7, with TRBD1 matching 7 bases. The V segment lost 6 bases and the J segment 5 bases; nucleotides outside the gene matches: 4. CDR1 is MNHEY and CDR2 is SVGAGI in the germline V gene. The CDR3 is made up of 12 amino acids. CDR3 in DNA: TGTGCCAGCAGAGCTACAGGGGACGAGCAGTACTTC. Residues: CASRATGDEQYF.

This rearrangement joins TRBV3-1 (or the pseudogene TRBV3-2) to TRBJ2-2; 11 positions agree with TRBD1. CDR1 and CDR2 (germline): LGHDT, YNNKEL (reference sequence). CDR3 size: 15 residues. Trimming took 6 bases from V and 4 from J; bases not matched to a gene: 4. The CDR3 DNA reads TGTGCCAGCAGGGGACAGGGGGTGAGCACCGGGGAGCTGTTTTTT. It is translated as CASRGQGVSTGELFF.

The V and J genes are TRBV28 and TRBJ1-4; no definite D call. Trimming took off 4 bases at V and 0 bases at J, with 12 bases between the two ends. The CDR3 has 16 amino acids. CDR1 is MDHEN, CDR2 SYDVKM, per germline. CDR3 protein: CASSSTDRATNEKLFF. CDR3 sequence (DNA): TGTGCCAGCAGTTCAACCGATCGAGCAACTAATGAAAAACTGTTTTTT.

The chain carries TRBV24-1 and TRBJ1-5; no clear D gene. The V gene lost 3 bases and the J gene lost 7 bases, with 9 bases spanning the gap. This CDR3 has 13 residues. Germline CDR1 is KGHDR and CDR2 is SFDVKD. As DNA, the CDR3 is TGTGCCACCAGTGATGGGCTCTGGCAGCCCCAGCATTTT. This encodes CATSDGLWQPQHF.

The CDR3 nucleotides are TGCAGCGTTGGAGGGTCCCCAGATACGCAGTATTTT. Its protein is CSVGGSPDTQYF. This sequence joins TRBV29-1 and TRBJ2-3, with D maybe TRBD2 (5 bases). The CDR3 runs 12 residues. V lost 4 bases and J 4 bases, leaving 9 bases between the germline ends. Germline V gives CDR1 SQVTM, CDR2 ANQGSEA.

The DNA of the CDR3 is TGTGCCACCAGTGACCCCCTTAGCGGGACAGTGACCTACAATGAGCAGTTCTTC. Amino acid sequence: CATSDPLSGTVTYNEQFF. The rearrangement joins TRBV24-1 to TRBJ2-1; D is possibly TRBD2 (8 bases). The germline V gene encodes CDR1 KGHDR and CDR2 SFDVKD. V was pared by 4 bases and J by 2 bases, with 20 bases between. The CDR3 totals 18 residues.

CDR3 DNA sequence: TGCGCCAGCAGGGACAGGGATCTCGCGAACACCGGGGAGCTGTTTTTT. This encodes CASRDRDLANTGELFF. The rearrangement joins TRBV10-1 to TRBJ2-2; 8 bases align to TRBD1. The J segment lost 0 bases and the V segment lost 6 bases, leaving 6 bases of the junction unmatched. The germline gives CDR1 WNHNN, CDR2 SYGVQD (reference sequence). The length of the CDR3 is 16 residues.

The rearrangement links TRBV25-1 to TRBJ2-1, with 11 bases aligning to TRBD2. The CDR3 extends over 17 amino acids. V was clipped by 4 bases and J by 4 bases; unmatched bases: 9. Germline assignment: CDR1 MGHDK and CDR2 SYGVNS. This chain's CDR3 is CASSGLAGIRGYNEQFF. The CDR3 region has the DNA TGTGCCAGCAGTGGACTAGCGGGAATAAGAGGTTACAATGAGCAGTTCTTC.

The chain is built from TRBV12-3 or TRBV12-4 and TRBJ1-2, with 11 bases that match TRBD1. The CDR3 has 13 residues. V dropped 6 bases and J dropped 8; count of bases not matched to a gene: 5. CDR3 loop: CASSPDRGQGYTF. In DNA, the CDR3 is TGTGCCAGCAGCCCGGACAGGGGGCAAGGCTACACCTTC.

The CDR3 sequence is CASSYLKGGEGYTF. Written as DNA, the CDR3 is TGTGCCAGCAGTTATTTAAAGGGCGGGGAGGGCTACACCTTC. This sequence joins TRBV6-5 and TRBJ1-2; D not certain. V shed 3 bases and J shed 8 bases, with 16 bases lying between them. Germline-derived CDR1 and CDR2 are MNHEY and SVGAGI. The length of the CDR3 is 14 residues.

Only a few counts were recorded for this clone. V usage is TRBV5-6 and J usage is TRBJ1-2, with 9 bases lining up with TRBD1. The germline gives CDR1 SGHDT, CDR2 YYEEEE. This CDR3 is built from 14 residues. The V segment lost 3 bases and the J segment 5 bases; nucleotides outside the gene matches: 5. CDR3 region: CASSYLGQGYGYTF. Here the CDR3 DNA reads TGTGCCAGCAGCTACCTGGGACAGGGTTATGGCTACACCTTC.

The chain combines TRBV27 with TRBJ2-4; TRBD1 matches at 8 bases. Trimming took 5 bases from V and 2 from J; bases not matched to a gene: 8. Looked up from germline, CDR1 is MNHEY and CDR2 is SMNVEV (reference sequence). The CDR3 spans 16 residues. The CDR3 DNA reads as TGTGCCAGCAGTAAATCCACAGGGGGAACCAAAAACATTCAGTACTTC. Its protein product is CASSKSTGGTKNIQYF.

The chain joins TRBV28 to TRBJ2-3; D call uncertain. Looked up from germline, CDR1 is MDHEN and CDR2 is SYDVKM. Trimming took 6 bases from V and 3 from J, leaving 16 bases between them. CDR3 length: 15 amino acids. CDR3 loop: CASSTGLWVTDTQYF. In DNA form, the CDR3 reads TGTGCCAGCAGCACCGGGTTGTGGGTGACAGATACGCAGTATTTT.

This chain links TRBV28 with TRBJ1-5; no reliable D call. Deletions cut 7 bases from V and 7 bases from J, with 14 bases between. Germline CDR1 reads MDHEN; CDR2 reads SYDVKM. The CDR3 consists of 13 residues. The CDR3 spells CASTLEGGQPQHF. For the CDR3, the DNA is TGTGCCAGCACCCTGGAGGGCGGGCAGCCCCAGCATTTT.

V usage is TRBV3-1 (or the pseudogene TRBV3-2) and J usage is TRBJ2-5; a possible D gene is TRBD2 (5 bases). V shed 1 base and J shed 5 bases, with 14 bases lying between them. This CDR3 contains 15 residues. Germline CDR1 is LGHDT and CDR2 is YNNKEL (reference sequence). The CDR3 nucleotides are TGTGCCAGCAGCCAAGGCCTCGGGGTCGGGGAGACCCAGTACTTC. Encoded protein: CASSQGLGVGETQYF.

The chain combines TRBV9 with TRBJ1-4, with a possible D match to TRBD1 (5 bases). The CDR3 is 15 amino acids. Deletions cut 0 bases from V and 8 bases from J, with 14 bases between. Germline CDR1 is SGDLS and CDR2 is YYNGEE. Here the CDR3 DNA reads TGTGCCAGCAGCGTAGGGGTGGGGCTAGAGGAAAAACTGTTTTTT. Translated, it gives CASSVGVGLEEKLFF.

The CDR3 loop reads CASSQGTYYNEQFF. CDR3 sequence (DNA): TGTGCCAGCAGCCAAGGGACTTACTACAATGAGCAGTTCTTC. This chain links TRBV28 with TRBJ2-1; perhaps TRBD2 as D (6 bases). This CDR3 has 14 amino acids. The germline gives CDR1 MDHEN, CDR2 SYDVKM. V was trimmed by 6 bases and J by 3 bases, leaving 12 bases between them.

The CDR3 DNA reads as TGTGCCAGCTCGCTTTATTGGCCCAACTACGAGCAGTACTTC. It translates to CASSLYWPNYEQYF. This chain connects TRBV18 to TRBJ2-7; D is unresolved. The CDR3 has 14 residues. Trimming pared 6 bases from V and 3 bases from J, leaving 15 bases between. The germline gives CDR1 KGHSH, CDR2 LQKENI.

The rearrangement uses TRBV30 and TRBJ2-1; D is unresolved. The V end was cut by 1 base, the J end by 3 bases, with 13 bases between. The CDR3 length is 15 residues. Germline V gives CDR1 GTSNPN, CDR2 SVGIG (reference sequence). CDR3: CAWSGRVRGYNEQFF. CDR3 nucleotides: TGTGCCTGGAGTGGCCGGGTGAGAGGCTACAATGAGCAGTTCTTC.

J is TRBJ2-7 and V is TRBV18; 7 bases are a match to TRBD2. In germline, CDR1 is KGHSH, CDR2 LQKENI. This CDR3 comprises 15 residues. With 2 bases clipped from V and 5 bases from J, the junction kept 9 bases outside the gene matches. As DNA, the CDR3 is TGTGCCAGCTCACCAAGGGAGGGAGGCGTCCACGAGCAGTACTTC. It is translated as CASSPREGGVHEQYF.

The rearrangement joins TRBV5-1 to TRBJ1-2; 10 bases line up with TRBD1. This CDR3 spans 13 amino acids. V dropped 3 bases and J dropped 6; count of bases not matched to a gene: 2. CDR1 is SGHRS, CDR2 YFSETQ, per germline. CDR3 region: CASSSGTGDGYTF. CDR3 coding DNA: TGCGCCAGCAGCTCCGGGACAGGGGATGGCTACACCTTC.

The chain employs TRBV28 and TRBJ2-7, with a possible D match to TRBD2 (7 bases). This CDR3 is built from 15 residues. The V end lost 4 bases, the J end lost 1 base, and 14 bases lay between the germline ends. Germline-derived CDR1 and CDR2 are MDHEN and SYDVKM. Here the CDR3 reads CASSSAGATSYEQYF. CDR3 bases: TGTGCCAGCAGTTCGGCGGGGGCTACATCCTACGAGCAGTACTTC.

This chain's CDR3 is CASSIRQGWGTDTQYF. DNA for the CDR3: TGTGCCAGCAGCATCCGACAGGGATGGGGCACAGATACGCAGTATTTT. The chain combines TRBV9 with TRBJ2-3, with TRBD1 matching over 7 bases. J lost 1 base, V lost 4 bases, and 9 bases had no gene match. CDR1 is SGDLS and CDR2 is YYNGEE in the germline V gene. The CDR3 sequence is 16 residues long.

The rearrangement uses TRBV5-1 and TRBJ2-1; TRBD2 aligns across 13 bases. Germline CDR1 and CDR2: SGHRS and YFSETQ. The CDR3 runs 15 residues. V lost 4 bases to trimming and J lost 10 bases; unmatched junction nucleotides: 8. The chain's CDR3 is CASSVGTSGTDEQFF. CDR3 in DNA: TGCGCCAGCAGCGTCGGGACTAGCGGGACCGACGAGCAGTTCTTC.

The rearrangement joins TRBV7-2 to TRBJ2-7; D might be TRBD1 (6 bases). CDR1 SGHTA and CDR2 FQGNSA come from the germline V gene. This CDR3 has 15 residues. V lost 0 bases to trimming and J lost 4 bases, with 13 bases between them. CDR3 sequence reads: CASSLAPGEKYEQYF. CDR3 in DNA: TGTGCCAGCAGCTTAGCGCCAGGGGAGAAATACGAGCAGTACTTC.

The rearrangement links TRBV4-1 to TRBJ2-5; 8 bases agree with TRBD2. The J segment lost 5 bases and the V segment lost 1 base, leaving 3 bases of the junction unmatched. CDR3 length: 14 amino acids. CDR1 is MGHRA, CDR2 YSYEKL, per germline. The CDR3 protein is CASSQAGGGETQYF. Here the CDR3 DNA reads TGCGCCAGCAGCCAAGCGGGGGGGGGCGAGACCCAGTACTTC.

The chain uses TRBV27 and TRBJ2-7; 13 bases map to TRBD2. J gave up 4 bases and V 6 bases, and 6 bases lay outside the gene matches. Germline CDR1 is MNHEY and CDR2 is SMNVEV (reference sequence). There are 15 residues in the CDR3. The CDR3 loop is CASSSATSGRYEQYF. The DNA of the CDR3 is TGTGCCAGCAGCTCCGCGACTAGCGGGAGGTACGAGCAGTACTTC.

The gene calls are TRBV5-8 and TRBJ2-7; possible D gene TRBD2, 7 bases. The CDR3 loop spans 16 amino acids. Germline values: CDR1 SGHTS, CDR2 YDEGEE. Trimming removed 3 bases at V and 0 bases at J, with 16 bases between. CDR3: CASSWGGWDNSYEQYF. The CDR3 nucleotides are TGTGCCAGCAGCTGGGGGGGTTGGGACAACTCCTACGAGCAGTACTTC.

The chain has TRBV7-8 and TRBJ2-6; D not resolved. Germline loops: CDR1 SGHVS, CDR2 FQNEAQ. The CDR3 runs to 15 residues. Trimming cost V 2 bases and J 3 bases, with 8 bases left between them. The DNA for the CDR3 is TGTGCCAGCAGCTTATCCGGTGTTGGGGCCAACGTCCTGACTTTC. This codes for CASSLSGVGANVLTF.

The V and J genes are TRBV6-5 and TRBJ2-5; TRBD2 matches 8 bases. Germline values: CDR1 MNHEY, CDR2 SVGAGI. The CDR3 totals 14 residues. V lost 2 bases to trimming and J lost 5 bases; unmatched junction nucleotides: 4. CDR3 region: CASSYGLAGETQYF. The DNA for the CDR3 is TGTGCCAGCAGTTACGGACTAGCTGGTGAGACCCAGTACTTC.

The chain recombines TRBV6-5 with TRBJ1-5; D is unresolved. The CDR3 sequence is 15 residues long. With 5 bases removed from V and 3 bases from J, the gap between germline ends came to 14 bases. In germline, CDR1 is MNHEY, CDR2 SVGAGI. In DNA form, the CDR3 reads TGTGCCAGCAGTCCGGGTTCAGTCACCAATCAGCCCCAGCATTTT. Encoded protein: CASSPGSVTNQPQHF.